Each of the 26 T cell receptor beta chains below was sequenced from the same sample in a study of glioma-infiltrating T cells. TCR alpha and beta CDR3 regions were amplified from RNA using iRepertoire nested multiplex PCR. MiXCR, run by TCRdb on the multiplex PCR reads, gives a single entry per CDR3 protein. The sample carries about 400,000 distinct CDR3 sequences, 41% recorded once. The sequenced sample consisted of glioma tissue, nonneoplastic brain tissue, or PBMCs (not recorded which). These receptors all stem from a human donor with low-grade glioma or glioblastoma, undergoing nonglioma brain surgery, or in good health (not recorded which).

Many counts were recorded for this clonotype. The gene calls are TRBV27 and TRBJ2-5; D is perhaps TRBD2 (5 bases). This CDR3 has 15 residues. Trimming took 6 bases from V and 2 from J, leaving 16 bases between them. CDR1 and CDR2 (germline): MNHEY, SMNVEV (reference sequence). The CDR3 loop reads CASSPQSGDQETQYF. The CDR3 nucleotides read TGTGCCAGCAGCCCCCAAAGCGGAGATCAAGAGACCCAGTACTTC.

The CDR3 protein is CASSLVGGLREQYF. As DNA, the CDR3 is TGTGCCAGCAGCTTAGTGGGGGGGCTAAGGGAGCAGTACTTC. The chain employs TRBV13 and TRBJ2-7, with D possibly TRBD2 on 7 matching bases. The germline gives CDR1 PRHDT, CDR2 FYEKMQ (reference sequence). The germline V and J ends were trimmed by 1 base and 7 bases, with 14 bases remaining between them. This CDR3 comprises 14 residues.

The chain is built from TRBV7-2 and TRBJ1-3; D unclear. V was cut by 3 bases and J by 0 bases, with 18 bases left in between. CDR1 and CDR2 (germline): SGHTA, FQGNSA. The CDR3 sequence is 18 residues long. The CDR3 here is CASSLLPTHLSSGNTIYF. CDR3 sequence (DNA): TGTGCCAGCAGCTTGTTACCGACACACCTCAGCTCTGGAAACACCATATATTTT.

The chain has TRBV7-2 and TRBJ1-2; 9 bases match TRBD1. From germline, CDR1 is SGHTA and CDR2 FQGNSA. This CDR3 has 15 residues. The J segment lost 7 bases and the V segment lost 4 bases, leaving 10 bases of the junction unmatched. Here the CDR3 DNA reads TGTGCCAGCAGCTCAAGCGGGACAGGGAGCAGTGGCTACACCTTC. Protein sequence: CASSSSGTGSSGYTF.

This chain joins TRBV6-2 or TRBV6-3 and TRBJ1-2; no firm D call. Trimming removed 2 bases from V and 7 bases from J, with 2 bases in between. Germline loops: CDR1 MNHEY, CDR2 SVGEGT. CDR3 size: 10 residues. Here the CDR3 reads CASSYPGYTF. Written as DNA, the CDR3 is TGTGCCAGCAGTTACCCTGGCTACACCTTC.

The sample holds many counts of this clonotype. The V call is TRBV20-1, the J call TRBJ2-7, with TRBD1 matching over 9 bases. CDR1 and CDR2 from the germline V gene are DFQATT and SNEGSKA (reference sequence). There are 16 residues in the CDR3. With 0 bases clipped from V and 0 bases from J, the junction kept 6 bases outside the gene matches. The CDR3 protein is CSARDNRDRASYEQYF. CDR3 nucleotide sequence: TGCAGTGCTAGAGATAACCGGGACAGGGCCTCCTACGAGCAGTACTTC.

This clonotype came up many times. The rearrangement links TRBV27 to TRBJ1-2, with 8 bases lining up with TRBD1. Trimming took 4 bases from V and 0 from J; bases not matched to a gene: 10. The CDR3 covers 17 residues. Per germline, CDR1 MNHEY and CDR2 SMNVEV (reference sequence). CDR3 loop: CASSYRTGTLANYGYTF. In nucleotides, the CDR3 is TGTGCCAGCAGTTACCGGACAGGGACGCTAGCTAACTATGGCTACACCTTC.

The rearrangement uses TRBV28 and TRBJ2-7; D remains unclear. This CDR3 region has 13 residues. Trimming stripped 6 bases from V and 3 bases from J, with 12 bases between. The germline gives CDR1 MDHEN, CDR2 SYDVKM. The DNA of the CDR3 is TGTGCCAGCAGACCCTCGGATGTCTACGAGCAGTACTTC. It codes for CASRPSDVYEQYF.

Many counts were recorded for this clonotype. The V gene is TRBV28, the J gene TRBJ2-5; D not resolved. The length of the CDR3 is 11 residues. Germline CDR1 MDHEN, CDR2 SYDVKM. With 4 bases removed from V and 4 bases from J, the gap between germline ends came to 4 bases. Written as DNA, the CDR3 is TGTGCCAGCAGTTCCAGAGAGACCCAGTACTTC. This translates into CASSSRETQYF.

This clonotype was found once. CDR3 sequence: CSAMTATEAFF. The CDR3 nucleotides read TGCAGCGCTATGACCGCGACTGAAGCTTTCTTT. The chain carries TRBV29-1 and TRBJ1-1, with D unresolved. Trimming took off 7 bases at V and 5 bases at J, with 11 bases between the two ends. The CDR3 loop spans 11 amino acids. CDR1 and CDR2 from the germline V gene are SQVTM and ANQGSEA.

This rearrangement joins TRBV7-9 to TRBJ2-7; 7 bases line up with TRBD2. The CDR3 contains 15 residues. From germline, CDR1 is SEHNR and CDR2 FQNEAQ (reference sequence). V lost 1 base to trimming and J lost 0 bases; unmatched junction nucleotides: 3. CDR3 protein: CASSLGTRSSYEQYF. The CDR3 nucleotides read TGTGCCAGCAGCTTAGGGACTAGGAGCTCCTACGAGCAGTACTTC.

V is TRBV6-9 and J is TRBJ2-3, with TRBD2 identical over 9 bases. Per germline, CDR1 MNHGY and CDR2 SVAAGI. The V and J ends lost 3 bases and 3 bases, in that order; junction bases with no gene match: 10. This CDR3 has 17 amino acids. CDR3 sequence: CASSYTGLAHKTDTQYF. The CDR3 bases are TGTGCCAGCAGTTACACAGGACTAGCGCATAAAACAGATACGCAGTATTTT.

The V call is TRBV7-2, the J call TRBJ2-5; no definite D call. The CDR3 is 13 amino acids. Germline V CDR1 and CDR2: SGHTA, FQGNSA. V dropped 2 bases and J dropped 5 bases, with 9 bases sitting between them. CDR3 nucleotide sequence: TGTGCCAGCAGCTTAAACCAAAAGGAGACCCAGTACTTC. Translated: CASSLNQKETQYF.

The chain couples TRBV20-1 to TRBJ2-5; tentatively, D is TRBD1 or TRBD2 (5 bases each). Per germline, CDR1 DFQATT and CDR2 SNEGSKA (reference sequence). The V end was cut by 0 bases, the J end by 1 base, with 12 bases between. The CDR3 runs 15 residues. As DNA, the CDR3 is TGCAGTGCTAGAGAGTTTCGGGGACCCCAAGAGACCCAGTACTTC. It specifies CSAREFRGPQETQYF.

The chain carries TRBV5-1 and TRBJ1-1, with D perhaps matching TRBD1 (6 bases). Between the trimmed V and J ends, which lost 2 bases and 4 bases, there was a span of 9 bases. The CDR3 is made up of 13 amino acids. Germline values: CDR1 SGHRS, CDR2 YFSETQ. The CDR3: CASSLQGTTEAFF. Here the CDR3 DNA reads TGCGCCAGCAGCTTACAGGGTACCACTGAAGCTTTCTTT.

This clonotype was observed a few times. The chain recombines TRBV7-2 with TRBJ2-3; TRBD2 agrees at 12 bases. The V gene end was trimmed by 4 bases and the J gene end by 0 bases; junction bases not matched to a gene: 2. CDR3 length equals 16 residues. CDR1 is SGHTA, CDR2 FQGNSA, per germline. The CDR3 here is CASSSTSGRSTDTQYF. DNA for the CDR3: TGTGCCAGCAGCTCCACTAGCGGGAGGAGCACAGATACGCAGTATTTT.

The chain uses TRBV6-1 and TRBJ1-2; 7 bases agree with TRBD1. J gave up 9 bases and V 6 bases, and 10 bases lay outside the gene matches. Germline values: CDR1 MNHNS, CDR2 SASEGT. The CDR3 length is 13 residues. The DNA of the CDR3 is TGTGCCAGCAGAGCAAAAAACAGGGGAAGCTACACCTTC. Protein sequence: CASRAKNRGSYTF.

Remarks on this clonotype: A much larger clone lies a single base off, so this may be a read error. The gene calls are TRBV6-1 and TRBJ2-1; D not resolved. Germline lookup yields CDR1 MNHNS and CDR2 SASEGT. CDR3 length: 13 amino acids. CDR3 nucleotides: TGTACCAGCTTAAGACCAGGCGAGAATGAGCAGTTCTTC. This codes for CTSLRPGENEQFF.

About this clonotype itself: No conserved phenylalanine or tryptophan ends this CDR3, so it is likely a read error. The chain links TRBV6-2 or TRBV6-3 to TRBJ2-4; 13 bases agree with TRBD2. Germline lookup yields CDR1 MNHEY and CDR2 SVGEGT. The V gene end was trimmed by 5 bases and the J gene end by 8 bases; junction bases not matched to a gene: 9. The CDR3 runs to 16 residues. The CDR3 sequence is CASSARTSGSRDIQYL. Written as DNA, the CDR3 is TGTGCCAGCAGTGCGAGGACTAGCGGGAGTAGGGACATTCAGTACCTC.

This clonotype has a single count. V and J are TRBV15 and TRBJ1-2; D is undetermined. This CDR3 has 17 amino acids. V shed 5 bases and J shed 1 base, with 20 bases lying between them. Looked up from germline, CDR1 is LNHNV and CDR2 is YYDKDF (reference sequence). The CDR3 sequence: CATSPHGRALHNYGYTF. For the CDR3, the DNA is TGTGCCACCAGCCCCCATGGACGAGCACTACATAACTATGGCTACACCTTC.

On this clonotype itself: A read error may account for a junction end that differs from germline. The CDR3, as DNA: TGTGCCATCAGTACGGGACAGGGTCCCACTGAAGCTTTCTTT. Amino acid sequence: CAISTGQGPTEAFF. This chain links TRBV6-6 with TRBJ1-1, with 9 nucleotides matching TRBD1. Germline-derived CDR1 and CDR2 are MNHNY and SVGAGI (reference sequence). There are 14 residues in the CDR3.

This clonotype occurred a few times. V gene TRBV28 combines with J gene TRBJ1-2, with D hard to call. Germline-derived CDR1 and CDR2 are MDHEN and SYDVKM. The CDR3 has 14 amino acids. V was cut by 6 bases and J by 0 bases, with 11 bases left in between. CDR3 in amino acids: CASRSHGANYGYTF. The CDR3 DNA sequence: TGTGCCAGCAGATCACACGGGGCTAACTATGGCTACACCTTC.

The V gene is TRBV25-1, the J gene TRBJ1-1, with 10 bases aligning to TRBD1. Trimming at V came to 2 bases and at J to 6 bases, leaving 3 bases not matched to a gene. CDR1 is MGHDK, CDR2 SYGVNS, per germline. The CDR3 contains 14 residues. The CDR3 protein is CASSEGGQGPEAFF. The CDR3 region has the DNA TGTGCCAGCAGTGAAGGGGGACAGGGGCCTGAAGCTTTCTTT.

The chain couples TRBV5-1 to TRBJ1-4, with 8 bases that match TRBD1. Trimming at V came to 4 bases and at J to 7 bases, leaving 9 bases not matched to a gene. The CDR3 runs 15 residues. The germline V gene encodes CDR1 SGHRS and CDR2 YFSETQ. DNA for the CDR3: TGCGCCAGCAGCCCGGACAGGGATCGGGGTGAAAAACTGTTTTTT. Amino acid sequence: CASSPDRDRGEKLFF.

This clonotype has more than one count but fewer than ten. Sequence at one end of the junction differs from germline and may be a read error. The rearrangement links TRBV7-2 to TRBJ2-1; 11 nucleotides match TRBD2. The CDR3 has 15 residues. The V gene's germline CDR1 is SGHTA and CDR2 FQGNSA. The DNA for the CDR3 is TGCGCCAGCAGATCTAGCGGGAGGTCAAGGCATGAGCAGTTCTTC. It yields the protein CASRSSGRSRHEQFF.

The V and J genes are TRBV6-5 and TRBJ2-4, with D possibly being TRBD2 (5 bases). CDR3 size: 16 residues. V gave up 2 bases and J gave up 1 base, with 12 bases separating them. The V gene's germline CDR1 is MNHEY and CDR2 SVGAGI. CDR3 DNA sequence: TGTGCCAGCAGTTACCGGATGGGAGCGGCCAAAAACATTCAGTACTTC. Encoded protein: CASSYRMGAAKNIQYF.